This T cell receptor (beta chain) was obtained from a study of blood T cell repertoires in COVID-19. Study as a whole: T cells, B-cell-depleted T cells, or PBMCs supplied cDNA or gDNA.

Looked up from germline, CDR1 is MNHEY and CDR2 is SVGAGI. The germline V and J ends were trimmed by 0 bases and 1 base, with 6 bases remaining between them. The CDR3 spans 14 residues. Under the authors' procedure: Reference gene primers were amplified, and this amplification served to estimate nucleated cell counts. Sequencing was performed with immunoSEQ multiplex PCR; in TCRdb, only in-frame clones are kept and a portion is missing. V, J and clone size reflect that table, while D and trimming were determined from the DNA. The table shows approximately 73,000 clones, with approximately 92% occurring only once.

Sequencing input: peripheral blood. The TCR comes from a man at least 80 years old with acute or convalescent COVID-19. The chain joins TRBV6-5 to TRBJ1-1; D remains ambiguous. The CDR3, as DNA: TGTGCCAGCAGTTACTCAACTGCGAACACTGAAGCTTTCTTT. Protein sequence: CASSYSTANTEAFF.